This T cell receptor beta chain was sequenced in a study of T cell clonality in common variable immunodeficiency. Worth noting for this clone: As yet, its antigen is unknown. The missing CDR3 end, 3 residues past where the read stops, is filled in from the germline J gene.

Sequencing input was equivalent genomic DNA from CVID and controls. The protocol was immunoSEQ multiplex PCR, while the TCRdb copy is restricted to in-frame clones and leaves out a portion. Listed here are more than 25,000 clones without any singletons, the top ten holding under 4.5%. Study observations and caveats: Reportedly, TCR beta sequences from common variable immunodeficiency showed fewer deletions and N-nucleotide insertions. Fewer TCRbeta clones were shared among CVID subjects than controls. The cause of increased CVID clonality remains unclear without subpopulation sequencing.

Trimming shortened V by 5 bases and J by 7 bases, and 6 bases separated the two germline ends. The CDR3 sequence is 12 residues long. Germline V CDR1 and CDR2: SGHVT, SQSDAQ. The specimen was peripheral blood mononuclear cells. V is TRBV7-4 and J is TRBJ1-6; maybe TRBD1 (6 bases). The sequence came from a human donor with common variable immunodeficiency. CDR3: CASSGQNSPLHF. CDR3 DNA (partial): TGTGCCAGCAGCGGACAGAATTCACCC. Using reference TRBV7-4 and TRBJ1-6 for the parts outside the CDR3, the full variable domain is GAGVSQSPRYKVAKRGRDVALRCDSISGHVTLYWYRQTLGQGSEVLTYSQSDAQRDKSGRPSGRFSAERPERSVSTLKIQRTEQGDSAVYLCASSGQNSPLHFGNGTRLTVT.